At least ten counts were recorded for the clone carrying this T cell receptor (beta chain). Its antigen is not identified. These data are taken from a study of spatial heterogeneity in lung cancer. Overall study context: The count of detected beta-chain sequences consistently exceeded that of alpha-chain sequences. Mean representation of each unique TCR and UMI combination in the raw reads exceeded 8.5 occurrences. Study conclusions and caveats: Among blood samples, ubiquitous expanded tumor TCRs appeared more at resection than at follow-up.

MiXCR, applied by TCRdb to the 5' RACE reads, yields one record per CDR3 protein. The sample carries tens of thousands of distinct CDR3 sequences, under 7.5% recorded once. Time point: sample taken at primary tumor resection. The study sequenced unsorted whole RNA from tumor, nontumor lung or frozen PBMC. CDR3 size: 14 residues. Germline V gives CDR1 WSHSY, CDR2 SAAADI. V gave up 8 bases and J gave up 6 bases, with 16 bases separating them. The clonotype was recovered from a female donor with early-stage non-small cell lung cancer. The sequences come from PBMCs, collected at surgery. The gene calls are TRBV10-2 and TRBJ2-2; no reliable D call. The CDR3 DNA reads TGCGCCAGCGGGCCCGCGGTCTGGTCCGGGGAGCTGTTTTTT. Translated, it gives CASGPAVWSGELFF.